The 31 T cell receptor beta chains reported below all come from one sample, sequenced in a study of T-cell reconstitution after alpha-beta-depleted transplantation in children. Unique molecular identifiers were incorporated into the prepared TCRbeta library. TCRdb fed the PCR reads into MiXCR, producing one record per CDR3 protein. The data show a few hundred thousand distinct CDR3 sequences, with over 25% seen just once and about 35% held by the top ten. The source material was PBMCs, sampled before TCRalphabeta/CD19-depleted stem cell transplant. These receptors were obtained from a boy in the first two years of life with Wiskott-Aldrich syndrome, due to receive a stem cell transplant.

V gene TRBV5-5 combines with J gene TRBJ2-7; 14 bases agree with TRBD2. Germline CDR1 and CDR2: SGHKS and YYEKEE (reference sequence). The CDR3 covers 16 residues. Trimming took 2 bases from V and 5 from J; bases not matched to a gene: 6. CDR3 protein: CASSFRLAGGEDEQYF. The CDR3 DNA follows: TGTGCCAGCAGCTTCCGACTAGCGGGAGGGGAGGACGAGCAGTACTTC. The whole variable domain, remainder taken from reference TRBV5-5 and TRBJ2-7, is DAGVTQSPTHLIKTRGQQVTLRCSPISGHKSVSWYQQVLGQGPQFIFQYYEKEERGRGNFPDRFSARQFPNYSSELNVNALLLGDSALYLCASSFRLAGGEDEQYFGPGTRLTVT.

In DNA form, the CDR3 reads TGTGCCAGCAGCTTAGAACTGGGACTAGCGGGTGTACGCACCGGGGAGCTGTTTTTT. This gives the protein CASSLELGLAGVRTGELFF. The chain combines TRBV11-1 with TRBJ2-2; 12 bases map to TRBD2. V lost 1 base and J lost 4; bases outside the gene matches: 10. CDR1 SGHAT and CDR2 FQDESV come from the germline V gene (reference sequence). The CDR3 runs to 19 residues. The full variable domain, with the rest looked up from reference TRBV11-1 and TRBJ2-2, is EAEVAQSPRYKITEKSQAVAFWCDPISGHATLYWYRQILGQGPELLVQFQDESVVDDSQLPKDRFSAERLKGVDSTLKIQPAELGDSAMYLCASSLELGLAGVRTGELFFGEGSRLTVL.

The chain recombines TRBV10-3 with TRBJ2-7; TRBD1 might be the D (5 bases). Germline assignment: CDR1 ENHRY and CDR2 SYGVKD. The ends were cut back, 0 bases at V and 9 bases at J, with 18 bases in the middle. The CDR3 totals 15 residues. CDR3: CAISESPQGGGGQYF. For the CDR3, the DNA is TGTGCCATCAGTGAGTCGCCCCAGGGCGGTGGCGGGCAGTACTTC.

This clonotype was picked up a small number of times. The J gene is TRBJ1-5, the V gene TRBV28, with D unclear. Deletions cut 3 bases from V and 7 bases from J, with 7 bases between. CDR1 is MDHEN and CDR2 is SYDVKM in the germline V gene. This CDR3 contains 12 residues. The CDR3 here is CASSLWAQPQHF. The CDR3 DNA reads TGTGCCAGCAGTTTGTGGGCCCAGCCCCAGCATTTT.

In this sample, this clonotype turned up once. J is TRBJ2-1 and V is TRBV11-2; 7 bases line up with TRBD2. V was clipped by 1 base and J by 0 bases; unmatched bases: 9. The germline gives CDR1 SGHAT, CDR2 FQNNGV. The CDR3 runs 18 residues. The CDR3 spells CASSLVVWRESSYNEQFF. As DNA, the CDR3 is TGTGCCAGCAGCTTAGTTGTGTGGCGGGAGAGCTCCTACAATGAGCAGTTCTTC.

This clonotype was observed a handful of times. The chain couples TRBV12-3 or TRBV12-4 to TRBJ1-6, with D tentatively TRBD1 (6 bases). V was cut by 6 bases and J by 3 bases, with 12 bases left in between. This CDR3 has 15 residues. The CDR3 DNA reads TGTGCCAGCAGCAAAACAGGGCTCTATAATTCACCCCTCCACTTT. Amino acids: CASSKTGLYNSPLHF.

This clonotype was counted once. This chain joins TRBV14 and TRBJ1-2, with 8 positions matching TRBD1. Germline V gives CDR1 SGHDN, CDR2 FVKESK. The CDR3 is 16 residues long. V lost 1 base to trimming and J lost 4 bases; unmatched junction nucleotides: 8. CDR3 sequence (DNA): TGTGCCAGCAGCCAAGGAACGACAGGGGAAGTCTATGGCTACACCTTC. The encoded protein is CASSQGTTGEVYGYTF.

This clonotype was seen a few times. The chain uses TRBV20-1 and TRBJ2-1; D possibly matches TRBD1 or TRBD2 (5 bases each). CDR3 length equals 13 residues. The V end was cut by 5 bases, the J end by 1 base, with 9 bases between. CDR1 and CDR2 from the germline V gene are DFQATT and SNEGSKA (reference sequence). The CDR3 is CSAGGPSYNEQFF. The CDR3 nucleotides read TGCAGTGCTGGGGGTCCATCCTACAATGAGCAGTTCTTC.

The gene calls are TRBV5-1 and TRBJ1-5, with D possibly matching TRBD1 (5 bases). Trimming shortened V by 0 bases and J by 3 bases, and 10 bases separated the two germline ends. CDR1 is SGHRS and CDR2 is YFSETQ in the germline V gene. This CDR3 is 15 amino acids long. CDR3 residues: CASSLGPGFNQPQHF. The CDR3 DNA reads TGCGCCAGCAGCTTGGGTCCAGGGTTCAATCAGCCCCAGCATTTT.

This chain connects TRBV29-1 to TRBJ1-4; D remains ambiguous. The CDR3 sequence is 14 residues long. Germline lookup yields CDR1 SQVTM and CDR2 ANQGSEA. Between the trimmed V and J ends, which lost 4 bases and 4 bases, there was a span of 13 bases. CDR3 sequence reads: CSVAGWVDNEKLFF. The CDR3 coding sequence is TGCAGCGTTGCAGGCTGGGTGGATAATGAAAAACTGTTTTTT.

This clonotype came up a few times. The chain carries TRBV5-8 and TRBJ1-5; 11 bases line up with TRBD1. CDR1 SGHTS and CDR2 YDEGEE come from the germline V gene. V shed 3 bases, J shed 4 bases, and the junction held 3 bases outside the gene matches. The CDR3 spans 15 residues. CDR3 sequence (DNA): TGTGCCAGCAGCTGGGGACAGGGGGTTAATCAGCCCCAGCATTTT. As protein: CASSWGQGVNQPQHF.

The chain employs TRBV20-1 and TRBJ2-7; 10 nucleotides line up with TRBD2. The V segment lost 3 bases and the J segment 1 base; nucleotides outside the gene matches: 6. The CDR3 consists of 15 residues. From germline, CDR1 is DFQATT and CDR2 SNEGSKA (reference sequence). The CDR3 sequence is CSASIPSGRSYEQYF. CDR3 DNA sequence: TGCAGTGCTAGTATTCCTAGCGGGAGATCCTACGAGCAGTACTTC.

This clonotype was seen a handful of times. The V and J genes are TRBV5-1 and TRBJ2-1, with TRBD2 as a possible D gene (6 bases). This CDR3 has 16 residues. Germline V gene sequence: CDR1 SGHRS, CDR2 YFSETQ. V lost 2 bases and J lost 1, with 13 bases in between. CDR3 sequence reads: CASSFTSGLSYNEQFF. The CDR3 DNA follows: TGCGCCAGCAGCTTCACCAGCGGGCTGTCCTACAATGAGCAGTTCTTC.

CDR3 protein: CASSFLRGRNQPQHF. In DNA form, the CDR3 reads TGTGCCAGCAGTTTCCTAAGGGGGAGGAATCAGCCCCAGCATTTT. The V call is TRBV12-3 or TRBV12-4, the J call TRBJ1-5; tentatively, D is TRBD1 (6 bases). The CDR3 is 15 amino acids. V was clipped by 3 bases and J by 4 bases, with 13 bases between them.

This clonotype was seen only a few times. V gene TRBV29-1 combines with J gene TRBJ2-7; possible D gene TRBD2, 5 bases. The CDR3 spans 13 residues. Trimming removed 5 bases from V and 3 bases from J, with 14 bases in between. Germline-derived CDR1 and CDR2 are SQVTM and ANQGSEA. The CDR3 loop is CSVRLSGNYEQYF. DNA for the CDR3: TGCAGCGTTAGACTAAGCGGCAACTACGAGCAGTACTTC.

This clonotype has only a few counts. The chain recombines TRBV10-3 with TRBJ2-3; no clear D gene. The germline V gene has CDR1 ENHRY and CDR2 SYGVKD. Trimming removed 4 bases at V and 6 bases at J, with 5 bases between. This CDR3 is built from 11 residues. CDR3 amino acids: CAISGRDTQYF. DNA of the CDR3: TGTGCCATCAGTGGCAGGGATACGCAGTATTTT.

This rearrangement joins TRBV5-1 to TRBJ1-5; possibly TRBD1 for D (5 bases). Germline lookup yields CDR1 SGHRS and CDR2 YFSETQ. V lost 0 bases to trimming and J lost 7 bases, with 11 bases between them. The CDR3 has 14 amino acids. The CDR3, as DNA: TGCGCCAGCAGCTTGGAGGGGCGGTGGCAGCCCCAGCATTTT. Translating gives CASSLEGRWQPQHF.

This clonotype has only a few counts. V is TRBV4-1 and J is TRBJ1-5, with 8 bases that match TRBD1. V trimming: 0 bases; J trimming: 1 base; junction bases outside the gene matches: 5. This CDR3 is 17 amino acids long. In germline, CDR1 is MGHRA, CDR2 YSYEKL. The CDR3: CASSQDRTGLSNQPQHF. The CDR3 nucleotides read TGCGCCAGCAGCCAAGATAGGACAGGGTTGAGCAATCAGCCCCAGCATTTT.

In this sample, this clonotype turned up a few times. The V gene is TRBV20-1, the J gene TRBJ2-1; D gene uncertain. Germline loops: CDR1 DFQATT, CDR2 SNEGSKA (reference sequence). V gave up 0 bases and J gave up 5 bases, with 5 bases separating them. The CDR3 has 12 residues. The CDR3 DNA follows: TGCAGTGCTAGAGATCTTGACAATGAGCAGTTCTTC. It is translated as CSARDLDNEQFF.

The chain carries TRBV7-6 and TRBJ2-1; TRBD2 aligns across 8 bases. The CDR3 totals 17 residues. The V gene end was trimmed by 0 bases and the J gene end by 4 bases; junction bases not matched to a gene: 8. Germline CDR1 is SGHVS and CDR2 is FNYEAQ. The CDR3 sequence is CASSLAVLSSGYNEQFF. CDR3 sequence (DNA): TGTGCCAGCAGCTTAGCGGTTCTCTCTAGCGGGTACAATGAGCAGTTCTTC.

In nucleotides, the CDR3 is TGCAGTGCGGATAACAGGGGGCTCGACGAGCAGTACTTC. Its protein product is CSADNRGLDEQYF. The chain uses TRBV20-1 and TRBJ2-7; 9 positions match TRBD1. After removal of 6 bases from V and 5 bases from J, the junction contained 8 bases not matched to a gene. The CDR3 sequence is 13 residues long. The germline gives CDR1 DFQATT, CDR2 SNEGSKA (reference sequence).

V and J are TRBV5-1 and TRBJ2-2, with D possibly matching TRBD2 (5 bases). The CDR3 is made up of 15 amino acids. The ends were cut back, 1 base at V and 1 base at J, with 8 bases in the middle. Germline V lookup: CDR1 SGHRS, CDR2 YFSETQ. DNA for the CDR3: TGCGCCAGCAGCTTGAACGGGGTGAACACCGGGGAGCTGTTTTTT. It translates to CASSLNGVNTGELFF.

This chain joins TRBV2 and TRBJ1-1; D unclear. The V end was cut by 2 bases, the J end by 1 base, with 5 bases between. The CDR3 totals 13 residues. Germline V gene sequence: CDR1 SNHLY, CDR2 FYNNEI. CDR3 DNA sequence: TGTGCCAGCAGTGAAATGGGGAACACTGAAGCTTTCTTT. It is translated as CASSEMGNTEAFF.

The J gene is TRBJ2-1, the V gene TRBV27; D call uncertain. Trimming took 2 bases from V and 2 from J, leaving 10 bases between them. Germline V lookup: CDR1 MNHEY, CDR2 SMNVEV (reference sequence). This CDR3 has 15 residues. The CDR3 coding sequence is TGTGCCAGCAGTTTAAGGATTTTCCCCTACAATGAGCAGTTCTTC. As protein: CASSLRIFPYNEQFF.

This clonotype was counted many times. The chain recombines TRBV5-1 with TRBJ2-1; D unclear. The CDR3 loop spans 15 amino acids. Trimming removed 0 bases from V and 6 bases from J, with 13 bases in between. Germline CDR1 and CDR2: SGHRS and YFSETQ. The CDR3 is CASSLGVLSTNEQFF. DNA for the CDR3: TGCGCCAGCAGCTTGGGGGTTTTATCGACCAATGAGCAGTTCTTC.

This sequence joins TRBV7-9 and TRBJ1-5; D is unclear. Germline values: CDR1 SEHNR, CDR2 FQNEAQ (reference sequence). The CDR3 runs to 14 residues. Trimming removed 5 bases from V and 6 bases from J, with 14 bases in between. CDR3 protein: CASSPREIVQPQHF. The CDR3 DNA is TGTGCCAGCAGCCCCCGGGAGATTGTTCAGCCCCAGCATTTT. Using reference TRBV7-9 and TRBJ1-5 for the parts outside the CDR3, the full variable domain is DTGVSQNPRHKITKRGQNVTFRCDPISEHNRLYWYRQTLGQGPEFLTYFQNEAQLEKSRLLSDRFSAERPKGSFSTLEIQRTEQGDSAMYLCASSPREIVQPQHFGDGTRLSIL.

DNA for the CDR3: TGTGCCAGCAGCTTGTTGGACAGAAACACCGGGGAGCTGTTTTTT. This codes for CASSLLDRNTGELFF. This rearrangement joins TRBV5-6 to TRBJ2-2, with D possibly matching TRBD1 (6 bases). Trimming pared 1 base from V and 2 bases from J, leaving 9 bases between. The CDR3 has 15 residues. CDR1 and CDR2 from the germline V gene are SGHDT and YYEEEE. The full variable domain, rest sourced from reference TRBV5-6 and TRBJ2-2, is DAGVTQSPTHLIKTRGQQVTLRCSPKSGHDTVSWYQQALGQGPQFIFQYYEEEERQRGNFPDRFSGHQFPNYSSELNVNALLLGDSALYLCASSLLDRNTGELFFGEGSRLTVL.

In DNA, the CDR3 is TGCAGTGCGCCGACGACAGGGTTGGGCTACAATGAGCAGTTCTTC. This translates into CSAPTTGLGYNEQFF. V is TRBV20-1 and J is TRBJ2-1; 7 bases fit TRBD1. V shed 6 bases, J shed 3 bases, and the junction held 11 bases outside the gene matches. The CDR3 extends over 15 amino acids. Germline V gives CDR1 DFQATT, CDR2 SNEGSKA (reference sequence).

This rearrangement joins TRBV4-1 to TRBJ2-3; TRBD1 is a possible D gene (6 bases). Trimming took 5 bases from V and 2 from J, leaving 8 bases between them. The germline V gene has CDR1 MGHRA and CDR2 YSYEKL. The CDR3 sequence is 13 residues long. The CDR3 here is CASSGQFTDTQYF. The CDR3 DNA reads TGCGCCAGCAGCGGACAGTTCACAGATACGCAGTATTTT.

In this sample, this clonotype turned up a few times. The chain links TRBV12-3 or TRBV12-4 to TRBJ2-7, with D perhaps matching TRBD2 (5 bases). V shed 7 bases and J shed 6 bases, with 16 bases lying between them. This CDR3 is 13 amino acids long. The CDR3: CASKLNIEGEQYF. In DNA, the CDR3 is TGTGCCAGCAAATTAAACATCGAGGGCGAGCAGTACTTC.

This clonotype was found a few times. The V gene is TRBV5-1, the J gene TRBJ2-1; D is ambiguous. The CDR3 is 15 residues long. Per germline, CDR1 SGHRS and CDR2 YFSETQ. The V end was cut by 4 bases, the J end by 5 bases, with 16 bases between. The CDR3 nucleotides read TGCGCCAGCAGCAGACTTGGCGGCCTAAACAATGAGCAGTTCTTC. Its translation is CASSRLGGLNNEQFF.